This T cell receptor (beta chain) was identified during a study of blood T cell repertoires in COVID-19. Clones were sequenced by immunoSEQ multiplex PCR, and TCRdb holds only the in-frame ones, with some missing. The data show 150,000 to 180,000 clones, about 86% seen once. This clone was seen more than once but under ten times. CDR1 KGHSH and CDR2 LQKENI come from the germline V gene. V lost 3 bases and J lost 5; bases outside the gene matches: 6. The CDR3 loop spans 14 amino acids. The receptor was derived from a man aged 45 to 65 who had recovered from COVID-19. The sample consisted of PBMCs or T cells enriched from blood (not recorded which). The chain is built from TRBV18 and TRBJ1-2; TRBD1 matches at 7 bases. In DNA, the CDR3 is TGTGCCAGCTCACCTGGGACAGAGAGTTATGGCTACACCTTC. This sequence encodes CASSPGTESYGYTF.